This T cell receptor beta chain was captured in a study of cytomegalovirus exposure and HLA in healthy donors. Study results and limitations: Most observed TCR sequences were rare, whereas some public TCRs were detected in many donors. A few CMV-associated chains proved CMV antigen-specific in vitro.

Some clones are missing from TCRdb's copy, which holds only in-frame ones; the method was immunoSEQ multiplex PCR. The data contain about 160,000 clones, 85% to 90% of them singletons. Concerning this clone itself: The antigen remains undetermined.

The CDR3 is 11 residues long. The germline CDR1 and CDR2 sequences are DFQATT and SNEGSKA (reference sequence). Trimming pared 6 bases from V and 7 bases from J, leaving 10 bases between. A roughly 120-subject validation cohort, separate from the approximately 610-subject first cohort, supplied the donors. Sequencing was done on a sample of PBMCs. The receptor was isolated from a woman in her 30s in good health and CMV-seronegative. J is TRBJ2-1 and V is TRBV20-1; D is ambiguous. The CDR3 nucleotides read TGCAGTGCAAGATGGGGTAATGAGCAGTTCTTC. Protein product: CSARWGNEQFF.